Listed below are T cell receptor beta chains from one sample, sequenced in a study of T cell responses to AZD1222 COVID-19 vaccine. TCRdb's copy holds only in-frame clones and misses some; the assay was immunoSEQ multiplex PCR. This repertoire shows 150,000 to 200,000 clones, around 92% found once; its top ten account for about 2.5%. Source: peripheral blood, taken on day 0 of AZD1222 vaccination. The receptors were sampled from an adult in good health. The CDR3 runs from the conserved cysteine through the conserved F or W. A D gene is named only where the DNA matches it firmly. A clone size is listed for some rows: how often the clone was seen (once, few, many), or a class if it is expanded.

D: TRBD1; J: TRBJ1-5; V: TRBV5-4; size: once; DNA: TGTGCCAGCAGCTTGGGACAGGGCAACCATCAGCCCCAGCATTTT; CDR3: CASSLGQGNHQPQHF
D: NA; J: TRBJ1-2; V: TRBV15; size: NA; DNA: TGTGCCACCAGCAGATCGCCGGGGGGCGCCAACTATGGCTACACCTTC; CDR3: CATSRSPGGANYGYTF
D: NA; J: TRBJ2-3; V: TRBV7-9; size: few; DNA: TGTGCCAGCAGCTTAGGCGCAGGGAGAGATACGCAGTATTTT; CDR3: CASSLGAGRDTQYF
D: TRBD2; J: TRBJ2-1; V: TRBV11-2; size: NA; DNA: TGTGCCAGCAGCCTGCCCGGGACTAGCGGGAGGGCTCGCAATGAGCAGTTCTTC; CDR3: CASSLPGTSGRARNEQFF
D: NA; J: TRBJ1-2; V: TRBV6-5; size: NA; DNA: TGTGCCAGCAGTACCGTGTCAAGGGTGGGCTATGGCTACACCTTC; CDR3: CASSTVSRVGYGYTF
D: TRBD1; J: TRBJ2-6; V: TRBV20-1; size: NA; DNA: TGCAGTGCTAGTCTTCAGGGGGCGCGGGGGGCCAACGTCCTGACTTTC; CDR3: CSASLQGARGANVLTF
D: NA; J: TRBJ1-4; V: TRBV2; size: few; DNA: TGTGCCAGCAGTGGGGCAGGGCAACTGTTTTTT; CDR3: CASSGAGQLFF
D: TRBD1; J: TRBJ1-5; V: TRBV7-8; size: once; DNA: TGTGCCAGCAGCTTCCGACAGGGCGGCAATCAGCCCCAGCATTTT; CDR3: CASSFRQGGNQPQHF
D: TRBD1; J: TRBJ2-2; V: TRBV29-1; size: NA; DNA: TGCAGCGTTGGGACAGGGGGATCACGAAACACCGGGGAGCTGTTTTTT; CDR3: CSVGTGGSRNTGELFF
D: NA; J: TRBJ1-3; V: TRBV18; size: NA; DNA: TGTGCCAGCCGCCCAGGTGGATTAAAGGGAAACACCATATATTTT; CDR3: CASRPGGLKGNTIYF
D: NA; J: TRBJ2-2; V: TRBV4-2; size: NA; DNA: TGTGCCAGCAGCCAAGTAGGTCTCGGGACCGGGGAGCTGTTTTTT; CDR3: CASSQVGLGTGELFF
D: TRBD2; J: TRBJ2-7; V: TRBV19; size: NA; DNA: TGTGCCAGTAGTAGCAGCAGCGGGGGCCGTTACGAGCAGTACTTC; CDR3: CASSSSSGGRYEQYF
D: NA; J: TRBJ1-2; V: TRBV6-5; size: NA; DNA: TGTGCCAGCCAGCGAGCTAACTATGGCTACACCTTC; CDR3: CASQRANYGYTF
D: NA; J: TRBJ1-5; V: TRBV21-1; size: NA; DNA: TGTGCCAGCAGCAAAGCGCTAGGCACCCAGCCCCAGCATTTT; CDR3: CASSKALGTQPQHF
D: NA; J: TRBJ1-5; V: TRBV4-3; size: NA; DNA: TGCGCCAGCAGCCAAGATGCCGTGGGTCAGCCCCAGCATTTT; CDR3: CASSQDAVGQPQHF
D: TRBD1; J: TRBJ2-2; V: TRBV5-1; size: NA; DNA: TGCGCCAGCAGCCCGGGACAGCTGGTCGGGGAGCTGTTTTTT; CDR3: CASSPGQLVGELFF
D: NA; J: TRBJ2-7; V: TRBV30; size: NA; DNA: TGTGCCTGGACGGACACACAATTCTACGAGCAGTACTTC; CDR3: CAWTDTQFYEQYF
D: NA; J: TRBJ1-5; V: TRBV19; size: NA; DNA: TGTGCCGGTAGCCTGGGGATAGGTCAGCCCCAGCATTTT; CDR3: CAGSLGIGQPQHF
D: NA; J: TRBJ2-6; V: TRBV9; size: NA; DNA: TGTGCCAGCAGCGCCAGGGGGGCAGGCTCTGGGGCCAACGTCCTGACTTTC; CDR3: CASSARGAGSGANVLTF
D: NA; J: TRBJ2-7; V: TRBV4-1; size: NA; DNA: TGCGCCAGCAGTCCCGGACAGCCACGCTCCTACGAGCAGTACTTC; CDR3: CASSPGQPRSYEQYF
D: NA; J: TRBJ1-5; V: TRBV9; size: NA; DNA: TGTGCCAGCAGCGGGGGAGGGGCCACCCAGCCCCAGCATTTT; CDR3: CASSGGGATQPQHF
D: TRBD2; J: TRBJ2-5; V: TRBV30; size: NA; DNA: TGTACTCTAGAGCTAGCGGGAGGACAAGAGACCCAGTACTTC; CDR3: CTLELAGGQETQYF
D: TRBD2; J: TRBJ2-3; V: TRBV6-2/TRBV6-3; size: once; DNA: TGTGCCAGCAGTATTGGGACTAGCGGGGGAGATACGCAGTATTTT; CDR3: CASSIGTSGGDTQYF
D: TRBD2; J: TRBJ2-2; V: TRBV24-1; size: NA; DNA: TGTGCCACCAGTGGAAGAGTAGCGGGGCCCGGGGAGCTGTTTTTT; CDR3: CATSGRVAGPGELFF
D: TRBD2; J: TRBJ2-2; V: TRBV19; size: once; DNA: TGTGCCAGTAGTATTGCTCGACAGGGTCCTAGCGGGAGGGCCCCCGGGGAGCTGTTTTTT; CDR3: CASSIARQGPSGRAPGELFF
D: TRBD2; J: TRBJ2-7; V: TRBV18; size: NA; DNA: TGTGCCAGCTCACCGGGACTAGCGGGAGGCTACGAGCAGTACTTC; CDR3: CASSPGLAGGYEQYF
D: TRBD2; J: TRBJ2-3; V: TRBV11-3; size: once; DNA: TGTGCCAGCAGCTTTCAGGGCGGGGGGAGCACAGATACGCAGTATTTT; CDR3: CASSFQGGGSTDTQYF
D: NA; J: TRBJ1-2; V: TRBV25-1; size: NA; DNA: TGTGCCAGCTCCCCAGAGTTAATCCTGAGCTACACCTTC; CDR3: CASSPELILSYTF
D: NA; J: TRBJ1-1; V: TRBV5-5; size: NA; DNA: TGTGCCAGCAGCACGGGAGTGAACACTGAAGCTTTCTTT; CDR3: CASSTGVNTEAFF
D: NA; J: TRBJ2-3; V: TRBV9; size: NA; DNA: TGTGCCAGCAGCGGGTCTGGTGGGACTAGCACAGATACGCAGTATTTT; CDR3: CASSGSGGTSTDTQYF
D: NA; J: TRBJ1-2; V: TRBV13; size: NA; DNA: TGTGCCAGCAGCTTTCCCGCAGGGCGCGTTGGCTACACCTTC; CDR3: CASSFPAGRVGYTF
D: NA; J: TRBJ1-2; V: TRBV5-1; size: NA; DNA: TGCGCCAGCAGCGGGTTCAGGGGTGACTATGGCTACACCTTC; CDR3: CASSGFRGDYGYTF
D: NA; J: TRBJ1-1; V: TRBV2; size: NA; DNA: TGTGCCAGCAGTGAACAGAGACCGATGAACACTGAAGCTTTCTTT; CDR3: CASSEQRPMNTEAFF
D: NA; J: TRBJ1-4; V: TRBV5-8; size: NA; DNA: TGTGCCAGCAGCTTCAGGGGCTCTAATGAAAAACTGTTTTTT; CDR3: CASSFRGSNEKLFF
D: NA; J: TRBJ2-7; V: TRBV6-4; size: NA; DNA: TGTGCCAGCAGTGGGGGGGTGGACAGAGGGTGTTACGAGCAGTACTTC; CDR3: CASSGGVDRGCYEQYF
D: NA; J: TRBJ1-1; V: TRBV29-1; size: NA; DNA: TGCAGCGTTGAGGGTATGATGAACACTGAAGCTTTCTTT; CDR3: CSVEGMMNTEAFF
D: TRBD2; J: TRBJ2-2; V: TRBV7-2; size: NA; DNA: TGTGCCAGCAGCTTTCGGACTAGCGGGGGAGATACGAACACCGGGGAGCTGTTTTTT; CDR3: CASSFRTSGGDTNTGELFF
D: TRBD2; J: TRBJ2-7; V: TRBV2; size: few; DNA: TGTGCCAGCCTACTAGCGGAGTACTACGAGCAGTACTTC; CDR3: CASLLAEYYEQYF
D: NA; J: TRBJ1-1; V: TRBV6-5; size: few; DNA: TGTGCCAGCAGTCCCTCAGGGAGAACTGAAGCTTTCTTT; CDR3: CASSPSGRTEAFF
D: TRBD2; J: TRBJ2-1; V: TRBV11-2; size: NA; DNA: TGTGCCAGCAGCCCTCGGTGGAGCGGGAGGGCCAGCCATGACAATGAGCAGTTCTTC; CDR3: CASSPRWSGRASHDNEQFF
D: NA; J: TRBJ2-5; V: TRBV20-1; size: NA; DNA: TGCAGTGCTAGTGGGGGTGGGGTACTCCAAGAGACCCAGTACTTC; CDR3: CSASGGGVLQETQYF
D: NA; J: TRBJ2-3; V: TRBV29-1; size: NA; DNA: TGCAGCGTTGAAGGTCCCTACCGCACAGATACGCAGTATTTT; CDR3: CSVEGPYRTDTQYF
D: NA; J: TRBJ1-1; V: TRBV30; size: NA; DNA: TGTGCCTGGAGACGGCGAAACACTGAAGCTTTCTTT; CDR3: CAWRRRNTEAFF
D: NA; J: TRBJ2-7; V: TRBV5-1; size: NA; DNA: TGCGCCAGCAGCCCGGGGACGGTTACCTACGAGCAGTACTTC; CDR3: CASSPGTVTYEQYF
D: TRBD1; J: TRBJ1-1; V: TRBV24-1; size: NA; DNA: TGTGCCACCAATGCAGGGGGGAACACTGAAGCTTTCTTT; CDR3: CATNAGGNTEAFF
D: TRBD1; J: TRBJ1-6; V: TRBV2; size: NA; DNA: TGTGCCAGCACCGAGGGGGCTGGAAATTCACCCCTCCACTTT; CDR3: CASTEGAGNSPLHF
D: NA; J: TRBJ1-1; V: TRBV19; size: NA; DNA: TGTGCCAGTAGTATTTTTGGGTATATGAACACTGAAGCTTTCTTT; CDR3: CASSIFGYMNTEAFF
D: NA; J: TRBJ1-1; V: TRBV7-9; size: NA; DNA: TGTGCCAGCAGCTCCGACGGGGCGTACTCAACTGAAGCTTTCTTT; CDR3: CASSSDGAYSTEAFF
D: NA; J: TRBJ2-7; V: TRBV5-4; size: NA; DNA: TGTGCCAGCAGCTCCCGGGACACGAACATAGAGCAGTACTTC; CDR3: CASSSRDTNIEQYF
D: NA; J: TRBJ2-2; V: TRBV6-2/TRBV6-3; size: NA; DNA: TGTGCCAGCAGCCCCGGGACTCTCTACACCGGGGAGCTGTTTTTT; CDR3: CASSPGTLYTGELFF
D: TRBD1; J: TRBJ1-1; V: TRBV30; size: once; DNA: TGTGCCTGGGGACAGGCGTGGACTGAAGCTTTCTTT; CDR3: CAWGQAWTEAFF
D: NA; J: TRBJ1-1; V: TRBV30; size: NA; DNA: TGTGCCTGGAGTGTGATGGCAGGTGGTACTGAAGCTTTCTTT; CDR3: CAWSVMAGGTEAFF
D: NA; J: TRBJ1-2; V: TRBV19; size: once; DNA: TGTGCCAGTAGTATAGCTACATATGGCTACACCTTC; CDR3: CASSIATYGYTF
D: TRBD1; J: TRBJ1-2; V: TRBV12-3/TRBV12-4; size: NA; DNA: TGTGCCAGCAGTCGGACAGGGGGCTATGGCTACACCTTC; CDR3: CASSRTGGYGYTF
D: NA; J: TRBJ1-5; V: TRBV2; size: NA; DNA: TGTGCCAGCAGAGGGGGGGCCGGTCAGCCCCAGCATTTT; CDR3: CASRGGAGQPQHF